These 23 T cell receptor beta chains share one sample of origin, sequenced in a study of blood T cells in healthy people across ages. Together with a sample-barcoded 5' primer, a J-beta primer mix was included in a second PCR lasting roughly 6 to 12 cycles. TCRdb analysed the 5' RACE reads with MiXCR anew, one entry per CDR3 protein. The repertoire has 450,000 to 700,000 distinct CDR3 sequences, roughly 28% of them found once; the top ten carry less than 20%. The source material was blood. Every receptor here comes from a woman aged 70-85 years in good health.

The rearrangement uses TRBV6-5 and TRBJ1-1; the match to TRBD1 covers 7 bases. Germline trimming cut 5 bases from V and 1 base from J; bases unmatched to any gene: 7. This CDR3 contains 15 residues. Per the germline V gene, CDR1 is MNHEY and CDR2 is SVGAGI. The CDR3 DNA sequence: TGTGCCAGCAGTCCCTCGACAGGGCCGAACACTGAAGCTTTCTTT. Encoded protein: CASSPSTGPNTEAFF.

The chain links TRBV15 to TRBJ2-5, with D maybe TRBD2 (5 bases). This CDR3 spans 13 amino acids. The germline V gene encodes CDR1 LNHNV and CDR2 YYDKDF (reference sequence). V dropped 8 bases and J dropped 4 bases, with 14 bases sitting between them. CDR3 in amino acids: CATSRGWIETQYF. The CDR3 bases are TGTGCCACCTCCCGAGGGTGGATAGAGACCCAGTACTTC.

The genes are TRBV12-3 or TRBV12-4 and TRBJ2-7, with 7 bases that match TRBD1. The CDR3 is 13 residues long. V lost 5 bases to trimming and J lost 3 bases; unmatched junction nucleotides: 4. The CDR3 coding sequence is TGTGCCAGCAGTCTGACAGGGAACTACGAGCAGTACTTC. Amino acids: CASSLTGNYEQYF.

This clonotype was found a few times. The chain carries TRBV20-1 and TRBJ2-7; 11 nucleotides match TRBD1. CDR1 is DFQATT and CDR2 is SNEGSKA in the germline V gene (reference sequence). Trimming took 4 bases from V and 4 from J; bases not matched to a gene: 9. The CDR3 loop spans 15 amino acids. DNA for the CDR3: TGCAGTGCTACCAGGACAGGGGGCGATGGGTACGAGCAGTACTTC. Amino acids: CSATRTGGDGYEQYF.

This rearrangement joins TRBV6-1 to TRBJ2-7; TRBD1 might be the D (5 bases). Germline V gene sequence: CDR1 MNHNS, CDR2 SASEGT. Trimming removed 8 bases from V and 1 base from J, with 12 bases in between. This CDR3 spans 13 amino acids. CDR3 sequence: CASCPGHSYEQYF. In DNA, the CDR3 is TGTGCCAGCTGCCCTGGACATTCCTACGAGCAGTACTTC.

This clonotype was counted only a few times. The V call is TRBV6-6, the J call TRBJ1-1, with no clear D. The V end was cut by 4 bases, the J end by 1 base, with 10 bases between. CDR1 MNHNY and CDR2 SVGAGI come from the germline V gene (reference sequence). The CDR3 sequence is 14 residues long. DNA of the CDR3: TGTGCCAGCAGTTCTCTTAAGAGGAACACTGAAGCTTTCTTT. The encoded protein is CASSSLKRNTEAFF.

This clonotype was detected a few times. This chain joins TRBV4-3 and TRBJ2-5; no reliable D call. The DNA matches TRBJ2-7 better at its end, which makes the J call doubtful. Germline CDR1 reads LGHNA; CDR2 reads YSLEER. The CDR3 is 15 residues long. The CDR3 sequence: CASSQEVGEPYEQYF. CDR3 DNA: TGCGCCAGCAGCCAAGAAGTCGGCGAACCTTACGAGCAGTACTTC.

This clonotype was observed a handful of times. V and J are TRBV29-1 and TRBJ2-5; the D is unclear. V gave up 4 bases and J gave up 0 bases, with 12 bases separating them. The CDR3 spans 14 residues. Looked up from germline, CDR1 is SQVTM and CDR2 is ANQGSEA. The CDR3 region has the DNA TGCAGCGTTGTAGAGACCATCAACCAAGAGACCCAGTACTTC. This translates into CSVVETINQETQYF.

In this sample, this clonotype turned up a few times. The chain couples TRBV3-1 to TRBJ1-2; 7 bases fit TRBD1. From germline, CDR1 is LGHDT and CDR2 YNNKEL (reference sequence). Unmatched junction bases numbered 7, after V lost 5 bases and J lost 4 bases. This CDR3 has 14 residues. The CDR3 coding sequence is TGTGCCAGCAGCGACCAGACAGGGAGCTATGGCTACACCTTC. Amino acid sequence: CASSDQTGSYGYTF.

In its sample, this clonotype was seen many times. The chain has TRBV5-1 and TRBJ2-1; possible D gene TRBD2, 7 bases. The CDR3 length is 15 residues. Per germline, CDR1 SGHRS and CDR2 YFSETQ. The V end lost 2 bases, the J end lost 1 base, and 10 bases lay between the germline ends. CDR3 in amino acids: CASSFGGQSYNEQFF. The CDR3 DNA sequence: TGCGCCAGCAGCTTCGGGGGGCAATCCTACAATGAGCAGTTCTTC. Drawing the rest from reference TRBV5-1 and TRBJ2-1, the complete variable domain is KAGVTQTPRYLIKTRGQQVTLSCSPISGHRSVSWYQQTPGQGLQFLFEYFSETQRNKGNFPGRFSGRQFSNSRSEMNVSTLELGDSALYLCASSFGGQSYNEQFFGPGTRLTVL.

With regard to this clonotype: No DNA is shown, since the ends of the CDR3 on it are uncertain; the CDR3 is the one TCRdb lists. The chain employs TRBV20-1 and TRBJ1-2. Germline V gene data show CDR1 as DFQATT and CDR2 as SNEGSKA (reference sequence). The CDR3 has 14 residues if both end residues are counted. The CDR3 region is CSAIIGGLGYGCTF.

There are a few counts of this clonotype. The chain employs TRBV28 and TRBJ1-1; D might be TRBD1 (6 bases). Germline values: CDR1 MDHEN, CDR2 SYDVKM. This CDR3 comprises 13 residues. V was trimmed by 1 base and J by 8 bases, leaving 11 bases between them. The CDR3 here is CASSLSRQDEAFF. CDR3 DNA: TGTGCCAGCAGTTTATCTCGACAGGACGAAGCTTTCTTT.

This clonotype has more than one count but fewer than ten. Compared with germline, one end of the junction differs, possibly owing to a read error. The chain is built from TRBV9 and TRBJ2-7; 10 bases line up with TRBD2. The J call could be wrong; TRBJ2-1 is a better fit for the DNA end. Germline loops: CDR1 SGDLS, CDR2 YYNGEE. This CDR3 region has 18 residues. The CDR3 is CASSFLASGGAILNEQFF. The CDR3 DNA is TGCGCCAGCAGCTTCCTAGCGAGCGGGGGGGCTATCTTGAATGAGCAGTTCTTC.

The chain's CDR3 is CASSPGWGANVLTF. CDR3 coding DNA: TGTGCCAGCAGTCCAGGGTGGGGGGCCAACGTCCTGACTTTC. This chain links TRBV25-1 with TRBJ2-6; maybe TRBD1 (5 bases). The CDR3 is 14 amino acids. V was cut by 5 bases and J by 4 bases, with 9 bases left in between. CDR1 is MGHDK, CDR2 SYGVNS, per germline.

This chain uses TRBV20-1 with TRBJ1-5; 7 bases agree with TRBD1. This CDR3 spans 16 amino acids. Germline V gene data show CDR1 as DFQATT and CDR2 as SNEGSKA (reference sequence). The V segment lost 2 bases and the J segment 4 bases; nucleotides outside the gene matches: 11. The CDR3 reads CSARRGAHRGNQPQHF. The CDR3, as DNA: TGCAGTGCTAGACGGGGGGCCCACAGGGGAAATCAGCCCCAGCATTTT.

This clonotype was observed a few times. V gene TRBV11-2 combines with J gene TRBJ2-5; 14 bases agree with TRBD2. The DNA matches TRBJ2-1 better at its end, which makes the J call doubtful. The CDR3 is 18 residues long. Germline lookup yields CDR1 SGHAT and CDR2 FQNNGV. The CDR3 DNA follows: TGTGCCAGCAGTACAACCTGGACTAGCGGGGGGAATATGGGTGAGCAGTTCTTC. It translates to CASSTTWTSGGNMGEQFF.

This chain links TRBV12-3 or TRBV12-4 with TRBJ1-2; D is unresolved. V lost 7 bases, J lost 3 bases, and 12 bases lay in between. This CDR3 contains 13 residues. Written as DNA, the CDR3 is TGTGCCAGCACTGTGCAGAGAGACTATGGCTACACCTTC. It is translated as CASTVQRDYGYTF.

There are a few counts of this clonotype. The germline gene is not matched at one end of the junction; a read error may be the cause. V is TRBV5-1 and J is TRBJ1-1; no firm D call. Germline V lookup: CDR1 SGHRS, CDR2 YFSETQ. The CDR3 has 14 residues. The CDR3 is CASSLTDRNTEAFF. CDR3 in DNA: TGTGCCAGCAGCTTAACCGACCGTAACACTGAAGCTTTCTTT. Full variable domain (remainder filled in from reference TRBV5-1 and TRBJ1-1): KAGVTQTPRYLIKTRGQQVTLSCSPISGHRSVSWYQQTPGQGLQFLFEYFSETQRNKGNFPGRFSGRQFSNSRSEMNVSTLELGDSALYLCASSLTDRNTEAFFGQGTRLTVV.

The sample holds a few counts of this clonotype. V is TRBV7-2 and J is TRBJ1-1; no reliable D call. CDR1 is SGHTA, CDR2 FQGNSA, per germline. V lost 5 bases and J lost 5, with 15 bases in between. This CDR3 has 14 amino acids. CDR3 sequence reads: CASSLRALGTEAFF. The CDR3 DNA is TGTGCCAGCAGCCTAAGGGCCCTGGGTACTGAAGCTTTCTTT.

The CDR3 region is CASSQDQGRDEKLFF. The CDR3 bases are TGTGCCAGCAGCCAGGACCAGGGGAGGGATGAAAAACTGTTTTTT. The V gene is TRBV4-2, the J gene TRBJ1-4, with a weak D call TRBD1 (6 bases). There are 15 residues in the CDR3. V lost 3 bases, J lost 6 bases, and 14 bases lay in between. Per the germline V gene, CDR1 is LGHNA and CDR2 is YNFKEQ.

This clonotype was observed a few times. The chain recombines TRBV7-2 with TRBJ2-4, with D unresolved. The CDR3 is 12 residues long. CDR1 and CDR2 (germline): SGHTA, FQGNSA. V was shortened by 5 bases and J by 2 bases, with 4 bases between the two germline ends. The CDR3 coding sequence is TGTGCCAGCAGCACCCCCAAAAACATTCAGTACTTC. Translation: CASSTPKNIQYF.

The DNA for the CDR3 is TGTGCCAGCAGCGTAGAGGCAGCTAACTATGGCTACACCTTC. This sequence encodes CASSVEAANYGYTF. The chain uses TRBV9 and TRBJ1-2; no reliable D call. The CDR3 sequence is 14 residues long. Germline V gives CDR1 SGDLS, CDR2 YYNGEE. V lost 0 bases and J 0 bases, leaving 6 bases between the germline ends.

J is TRBJ1-1 and V is TRBV12-3 or TRBV12-4; D call uncertain. V was cut by 7 bases and J by 0 bases, with 6 bases left in between. This CDR3 contains 12 residues. CDR3 loop: CASTFVNTEAFF. CDR3 in DNA: TGTGCCAGCACCTTCGTGAACACTGAAGCTTTCTTT.